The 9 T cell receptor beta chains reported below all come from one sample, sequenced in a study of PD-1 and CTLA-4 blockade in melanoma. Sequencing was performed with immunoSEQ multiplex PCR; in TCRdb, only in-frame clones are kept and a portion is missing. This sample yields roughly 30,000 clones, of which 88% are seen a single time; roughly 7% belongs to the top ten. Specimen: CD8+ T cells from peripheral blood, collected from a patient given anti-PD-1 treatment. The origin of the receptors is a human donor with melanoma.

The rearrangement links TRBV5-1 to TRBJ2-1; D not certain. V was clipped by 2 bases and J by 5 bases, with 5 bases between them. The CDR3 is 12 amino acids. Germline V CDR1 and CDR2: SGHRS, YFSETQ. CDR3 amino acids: CASSFADNEQFF. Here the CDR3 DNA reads TGCGCCAGCAGCTTCGCAGACAATGAGCAGTTCTTC.

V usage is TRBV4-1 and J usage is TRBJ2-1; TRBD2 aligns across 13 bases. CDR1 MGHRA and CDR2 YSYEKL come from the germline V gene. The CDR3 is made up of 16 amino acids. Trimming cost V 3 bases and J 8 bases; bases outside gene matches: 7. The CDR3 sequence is CASSQQGLAGLDEQFF. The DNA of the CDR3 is TGCGCCAGCAGCCAGCAGGGACTAGCGGGGTTGGATGAGCAGTTCTTC.

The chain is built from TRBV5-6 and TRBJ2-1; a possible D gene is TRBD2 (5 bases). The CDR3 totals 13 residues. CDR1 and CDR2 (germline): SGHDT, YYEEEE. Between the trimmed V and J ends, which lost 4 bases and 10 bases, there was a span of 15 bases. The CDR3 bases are TGTGCCAGCAGCCGGGGTCGGGCGGAGGAGCAGTTCTTC. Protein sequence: CASSRGRAEEQFF.

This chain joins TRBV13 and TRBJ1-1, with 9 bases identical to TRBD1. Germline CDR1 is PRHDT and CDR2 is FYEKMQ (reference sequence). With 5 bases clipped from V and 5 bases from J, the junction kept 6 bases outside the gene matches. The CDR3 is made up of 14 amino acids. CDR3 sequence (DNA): TGTGCCAGCAGCCTACAGGGGGCGCGTACTGAAGCTTTCTTT. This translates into CASSLQGARTEAFF.

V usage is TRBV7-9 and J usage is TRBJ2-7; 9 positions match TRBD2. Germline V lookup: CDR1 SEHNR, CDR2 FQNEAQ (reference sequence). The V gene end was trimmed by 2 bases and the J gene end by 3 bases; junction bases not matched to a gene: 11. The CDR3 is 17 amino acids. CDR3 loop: CASSLKFRASGDYEQYF. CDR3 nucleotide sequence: TGTGCCAGCAGCTTAAAATTTAGGGCTAGCGGGGACTACGAGCAGTACTTC.

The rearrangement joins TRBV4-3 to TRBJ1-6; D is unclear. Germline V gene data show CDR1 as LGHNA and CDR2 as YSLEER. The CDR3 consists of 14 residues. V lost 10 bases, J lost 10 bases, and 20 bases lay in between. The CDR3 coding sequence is TGCGCCACCTCGGAGGTTACGTCTGGCTCACCCCTCCACTTT. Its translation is CATSEVTSGSPLHF.

The CDR3 here is CASSPGLAGRGPPQYF. The CDR3 DNA is TGTGCCAGCAGCCCGGGACTAGCGGGCCGGGGCCCTCCGCAGTATTTT. The chain recombines TRBV6-6 with TRBJ2-3, with 12 bases lining up with TRBD2. Germline loops: CDR1 MNHNY, CDR2 SVGAGI (reference sequence). CDR3 length equals 16 residues. The junction had 14 bases not matched to a gene; V was cut back by 6 bases and J by 10 bases.

The CDR3 DNA reads as TGTGCCAGCAGCTCCGCAGGTTTCTCCTACAATGAGCAGTTCTTC. This encodes CASSSAGFSYNEQFF. This chain links TRBV7-3 with TRBJ2-1; D remains unclear. The CDR3 length is 15 residues. V shed 4 bases and J shed 0 bases, with 10 bases lying between them. CDR1 is SGHTA and CDR2 is FQGTGA in the germline V gene.

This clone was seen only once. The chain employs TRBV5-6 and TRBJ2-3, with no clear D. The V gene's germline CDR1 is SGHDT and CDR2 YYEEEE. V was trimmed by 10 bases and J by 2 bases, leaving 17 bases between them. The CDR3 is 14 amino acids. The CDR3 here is CASGQWRNTDTQYF. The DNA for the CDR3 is TGTGCCTCCGGCCAGTGGCGAAACACAGATACGCAGTATTTT. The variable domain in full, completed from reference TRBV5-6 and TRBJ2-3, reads DAGVTQSPTHLIKTRGQQVTLRCSPKSGHDTVSWYQQALGQGPQFIFQYYEEEERQRGNFPDRFSGHQFPNYSSELNVNALLLGDSALYLCASGQWRNTDTQYFGPGTRLTVL.